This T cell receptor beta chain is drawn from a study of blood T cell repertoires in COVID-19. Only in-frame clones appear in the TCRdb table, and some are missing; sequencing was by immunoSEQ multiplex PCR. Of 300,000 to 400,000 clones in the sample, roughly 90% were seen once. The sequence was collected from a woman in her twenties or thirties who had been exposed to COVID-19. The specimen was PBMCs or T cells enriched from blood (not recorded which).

CDR3 loop: CASSQSPGLAGGRRKADTQYF. The CDR3 nucleotides read TGTGCCAGCAGCCAATCCCCCGGACTAGCGGGGGGGCGTAGAAAAGCAGATACGCAGTATTTT. J is TRBJ2-3 and V is TRBV9; TRBD2 agrees at 15 bases. The V and J ends lost 4 bases and 4 bases, in that order; junction bases with no gene match: 19. Germline V gives CDR1 SGDLS, CDR2 YYNGEE. The length of the CDR3 is 21 residues. Full variable domain (outside the CDR3, taken from reference TRBV9 and TRBJ2-3): DSGVTQTPKHLITATGQRVTLRCSPRSGDLSVYWYQQSLDQGLQFLIQYYNGEERAKGNILERFSAQQFPDLHSELNLSSLELGDSALYFCASSQSPGLAGGRRKADTQYFGPGTRLTVL.